This paragraph reports one T cell receptor beta chain. This sample stems from a study of OX40 agonist ivuxolimab in advanced cancers. The trim removed 2 bases at V and 3 bases at J, leaving 5 bases unmatched. From germline, CDR1 is SGHRS and CDR2 YFSETQ. The CDR3 spans 15 residues. Only in-frame clones appear in the TCRdb table, and some are missing; sequencing was by immunoSEQ multiplex PCR. The table includes more than 100,000 clones, 90% detected once. The starting material was CD4+ or CD8+ T cells sorted from blood, obtained in a trial of the OX40 agonist ivuxolimab. This chain uses TRBV5-1 with TRBJ2-7, with 10 bases lining up with TRBD1. The TCR originated in an adult with an advanced solid tumor such as melanoma, head and neck, liver or kidney cancer. As DNA, the CDR3 is TGCGCCAGCAGCTTTGGGACAGGGGATCTCTACGAGCAGTACTTC. It specifies CASSFGTGDLYEQYF.